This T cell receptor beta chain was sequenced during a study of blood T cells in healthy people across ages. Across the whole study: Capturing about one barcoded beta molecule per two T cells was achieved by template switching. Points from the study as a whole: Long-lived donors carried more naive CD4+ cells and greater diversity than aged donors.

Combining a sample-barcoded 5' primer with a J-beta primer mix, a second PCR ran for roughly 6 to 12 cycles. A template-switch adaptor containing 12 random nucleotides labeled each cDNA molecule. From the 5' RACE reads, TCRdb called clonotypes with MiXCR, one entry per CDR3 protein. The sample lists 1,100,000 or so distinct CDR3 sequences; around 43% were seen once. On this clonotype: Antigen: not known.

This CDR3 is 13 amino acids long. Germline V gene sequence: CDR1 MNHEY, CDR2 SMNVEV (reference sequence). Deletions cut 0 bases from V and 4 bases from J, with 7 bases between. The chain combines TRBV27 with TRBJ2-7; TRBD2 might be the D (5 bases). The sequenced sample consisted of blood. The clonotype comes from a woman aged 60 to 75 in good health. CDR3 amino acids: CASSLSSVYEQYF. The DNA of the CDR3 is TGTGCCAGCAGTTTATCTAGCGTTTACGAGCAGTACTTC.